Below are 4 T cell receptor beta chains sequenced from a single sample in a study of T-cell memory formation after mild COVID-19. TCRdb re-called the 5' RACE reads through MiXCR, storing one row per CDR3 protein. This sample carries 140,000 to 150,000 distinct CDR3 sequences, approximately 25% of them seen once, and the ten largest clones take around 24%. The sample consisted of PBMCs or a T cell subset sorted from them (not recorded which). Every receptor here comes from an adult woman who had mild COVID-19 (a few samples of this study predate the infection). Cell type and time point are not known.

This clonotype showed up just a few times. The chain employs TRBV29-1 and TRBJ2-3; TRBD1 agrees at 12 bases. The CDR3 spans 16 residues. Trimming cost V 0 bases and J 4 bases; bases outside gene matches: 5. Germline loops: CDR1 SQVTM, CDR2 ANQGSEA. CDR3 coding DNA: TGCAGCGTTGAAGATCCGGGACAGGGGGCTGCAGATACGCAGTATTTT. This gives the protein CSVEDPGQGAADTQYF.

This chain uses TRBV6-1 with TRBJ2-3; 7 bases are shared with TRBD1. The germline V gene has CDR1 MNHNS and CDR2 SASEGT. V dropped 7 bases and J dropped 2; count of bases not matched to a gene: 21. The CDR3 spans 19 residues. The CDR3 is CASTLPGQPSLQLTDTQYF. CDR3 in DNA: TGTGCCAGCACTCTCCCGGGACAGCCATCTCTCCAACTCACAGATACGCAGTATTTT.

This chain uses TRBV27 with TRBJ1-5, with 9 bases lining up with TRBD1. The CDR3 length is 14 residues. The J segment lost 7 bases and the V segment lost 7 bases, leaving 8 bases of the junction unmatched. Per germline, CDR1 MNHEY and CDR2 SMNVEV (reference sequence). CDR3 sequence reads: CASMVGQGSQPQHF. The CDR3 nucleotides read TGTGCCAGCATGGTTGGACAGGGGTCCCAGCCCCAGCATTTT.

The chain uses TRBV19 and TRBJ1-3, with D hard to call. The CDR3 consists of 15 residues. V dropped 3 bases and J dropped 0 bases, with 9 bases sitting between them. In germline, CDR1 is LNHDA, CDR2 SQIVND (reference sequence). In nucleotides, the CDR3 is TGTGCCAGTAGTATCCTTTATCGCTCTGGAAACACCATATATTTT. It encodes CASSILYRSGNTIYF.